This TCR beta chain was sequenced for a study of blood T cell repertoires in COVID-19 (dated by TCRdb to the early 2020s). A note on the overall study: Samples from collaborators originated in the United States, Italy and Spain and spanned both the acute and convalescent phases of COVID-19. The material from the prospective study consisted of cDNA or gDNA derived from T cells, B-cell-depleted T cells, or PBMCs. Deeply sampled blood TCRbeta repertoires from subjects exposed to, actively infected with, or recovered from COVID-19 were included in the dataset. The repertoires were made available in a free public database intended to serve as a resource for research on the immune response to SARS-CoV-2. Samples came from the ongoing ImmuneRACE study (first 160 participants) plus 1,254 subjects from 6 global collaborators. Sample metadata almost always included a de-identified subject ID, COVID-19 status, age in years and sex. HLA class I and class II types, where available, came from metadata supplied by the sample provider rather than from assay-based typing.

V is pruned by 6 bases and J by 8 bases, leaving 19 bases of the junction without a gene match. The CDR3 starts with the cysteine, ends with the phenylalanine, and has 17 residues. This entry keeps only the CDR3 DNA: 51 bases, framed from base 1. The germline V gene provides CDR1 MDHEN and CDR2 SYDVKM. To note about this clone: Its target antigen remains unknown. Per-nucleotide qualities are absent, and no much larger clonotype sits a single base away.

Participants in the prospective study were aged roughly 18 to 100 years, lived in about two dozen United States geographic areas, and enrolled through a virtual design. Cohort assignment in the prospective study relied on participant-reported clinical history from a screening survey and a study questionnaire. For ImmuneRACE Cohort 3, a participant was defined as recovered based on two consecutive negative NP/OP PCR tests, clearance by a healthcare professional, or resolution of symptoms. Each participant in the prospective study had whole blood, serum and a nasopharyngeal or oropharyngeal swab collected by mobile phlebotomists. Participants in the prospective study had the option to provide additional blood draws and questionnaires over an approximately 2-month period. Blood samples from the prospective study were shipped frozen or at room temperature prior to DNA extraction. The immunoSEQ Assay, a bias-controlled multiplex PCR, was used to amplify TCRbeta CDR3 regions from genomic DNA. Turning to the authors' computational methods: The number of nucleated cells in each sample was estimated by amplification of reference gene primers within the assay. To quantify the absolute abundance of each unique TCRbeta CDR3 rearrangement, sequence reads were collapsed and filtered. For each sample, productive Simpson clonality was calculated as the square root of Simpson's diversity index across productive rearrangements. TCRdb retrieved this table from immuneACCESS and kept in-frame rearrangements only. Not all clones are present; in checked studies, unresolved V genes account for under half, and no reason is known for the remainder. That table gives V, J and clone size, and the DNA gave D and trimming. A total of around 480,000 clones appear in this sample, around 87% of them only once. Clones ranked in the top ten supply 0.7% of the sample.

General study outcomes and caveats: How much clinical and demographic metadata was included differed by source and by participant, and the metadata was provided uncurated.

Sequencing was carried out using PBMCs or T cells enriched from blood (not recorded which). This TCR derives from a woman younger than 35 who had recovered from COVID-19. This chain joins TRBV28 to TRBJ1-5, with 7 bases matching TRBD1. DNA sequence: TGTGCCAGCAGAACCGGAGTAAGGGGGCTTGAGACGGAGCCCCAGCATTTT. It translates as CASRTGVRGLETEPQHF.